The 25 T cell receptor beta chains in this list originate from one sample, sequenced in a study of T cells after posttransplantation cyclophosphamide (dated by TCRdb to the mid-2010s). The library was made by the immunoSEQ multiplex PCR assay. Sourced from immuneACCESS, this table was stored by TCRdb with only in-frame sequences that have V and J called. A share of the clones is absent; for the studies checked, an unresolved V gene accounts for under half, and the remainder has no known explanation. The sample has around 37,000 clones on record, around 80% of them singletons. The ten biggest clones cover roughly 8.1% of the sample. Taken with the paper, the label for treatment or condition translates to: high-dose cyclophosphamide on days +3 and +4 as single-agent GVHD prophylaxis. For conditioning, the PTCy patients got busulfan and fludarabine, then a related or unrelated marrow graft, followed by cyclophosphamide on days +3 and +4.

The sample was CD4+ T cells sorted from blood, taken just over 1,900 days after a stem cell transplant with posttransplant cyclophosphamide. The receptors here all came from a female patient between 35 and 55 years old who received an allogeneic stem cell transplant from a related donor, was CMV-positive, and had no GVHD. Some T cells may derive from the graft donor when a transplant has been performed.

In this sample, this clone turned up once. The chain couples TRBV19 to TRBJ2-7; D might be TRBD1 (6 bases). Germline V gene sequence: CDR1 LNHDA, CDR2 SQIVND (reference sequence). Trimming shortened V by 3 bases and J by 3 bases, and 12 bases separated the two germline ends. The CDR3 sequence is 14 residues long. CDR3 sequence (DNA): TGTGCCAGTAGTATCCGCAGGGGTGGCTACGAGCAGTACTTC. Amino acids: CASSIRRGGYEQYF.

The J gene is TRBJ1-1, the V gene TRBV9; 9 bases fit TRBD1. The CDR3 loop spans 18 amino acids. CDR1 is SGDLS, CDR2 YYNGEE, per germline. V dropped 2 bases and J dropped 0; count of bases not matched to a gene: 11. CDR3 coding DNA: TGTGCCAGCAGCGTCACCCGGGACAGGGTCCCCCTGAACACTGAAGCTTTCTTT. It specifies CASSVTRDRVPLNTEAFF.

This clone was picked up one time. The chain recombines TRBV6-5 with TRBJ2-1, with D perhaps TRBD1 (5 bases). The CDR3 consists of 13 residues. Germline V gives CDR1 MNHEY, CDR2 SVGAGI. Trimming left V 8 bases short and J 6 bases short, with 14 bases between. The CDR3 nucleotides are TGTGCCAGCGGACGGGCCCAGGGCAATGAGCAGTTCTTC. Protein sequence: CASGRAQGNEQFF.

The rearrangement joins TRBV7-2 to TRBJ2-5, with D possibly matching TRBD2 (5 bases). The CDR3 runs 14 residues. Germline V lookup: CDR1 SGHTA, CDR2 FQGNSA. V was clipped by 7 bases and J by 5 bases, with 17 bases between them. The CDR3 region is CASTPLAGPETQYF. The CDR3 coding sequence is TGTGCCAGCACCCCTCTGGCGGGCCCGGAGACCCAGTACTTC.

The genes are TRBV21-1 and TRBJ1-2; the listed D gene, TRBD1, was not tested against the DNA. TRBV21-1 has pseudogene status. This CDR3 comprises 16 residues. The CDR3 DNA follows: TGTGCCAGCAGCAAAGCAATGGAACAGAGCAACTATGGCTACACCTTC. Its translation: CASSKAMEQSNYGYTF.

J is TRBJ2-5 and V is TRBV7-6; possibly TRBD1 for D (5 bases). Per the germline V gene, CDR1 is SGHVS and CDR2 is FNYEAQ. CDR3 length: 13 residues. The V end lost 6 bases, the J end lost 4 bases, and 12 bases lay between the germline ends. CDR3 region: CASRSQGRETQYF. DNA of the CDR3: TGTGCCAGCAGAAGTCAGGGTCGAGAGACCCAGTACTTC.

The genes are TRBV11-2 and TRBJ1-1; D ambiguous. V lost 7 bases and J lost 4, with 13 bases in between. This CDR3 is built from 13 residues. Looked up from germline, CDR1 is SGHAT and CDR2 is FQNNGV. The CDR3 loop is CASTSRLATEAFF. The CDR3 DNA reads TGTGCCAGCACCTCTCGATTGGCCACTGAAGCTTTCTTT.

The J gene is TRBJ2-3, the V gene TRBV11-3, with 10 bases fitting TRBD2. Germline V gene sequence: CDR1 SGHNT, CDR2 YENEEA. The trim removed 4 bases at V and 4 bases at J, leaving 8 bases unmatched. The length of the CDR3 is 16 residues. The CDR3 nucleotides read TGTGCCAGCAGCTCCGTAGCGGGGGGCGGATCAGATACGCAGTATTTT. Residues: CASSSVAGGGSDTQYF.

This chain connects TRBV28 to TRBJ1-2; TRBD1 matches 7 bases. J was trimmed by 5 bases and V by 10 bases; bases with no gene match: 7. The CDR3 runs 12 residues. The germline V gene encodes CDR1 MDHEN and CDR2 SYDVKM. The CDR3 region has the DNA TGTGCCACCCGGACAGGAGATTATGGCTACACCTTC. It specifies CATRTGDYGYTF.

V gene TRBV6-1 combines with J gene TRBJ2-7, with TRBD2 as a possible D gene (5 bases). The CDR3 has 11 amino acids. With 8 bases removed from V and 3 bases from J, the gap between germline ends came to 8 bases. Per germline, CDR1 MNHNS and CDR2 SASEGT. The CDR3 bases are TGTGCCAGCCTTGGACTCTACGAGCAGTACTTC. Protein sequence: CASLGLYEQYF.

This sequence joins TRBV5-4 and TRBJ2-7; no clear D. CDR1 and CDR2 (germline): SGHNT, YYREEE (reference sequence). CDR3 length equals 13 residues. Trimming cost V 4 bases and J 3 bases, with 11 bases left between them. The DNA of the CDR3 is TGTGCCAGCAGCCCCTCGACAAGCTACGAGCAGTACTTC. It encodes CASSPSTSYEQYF.

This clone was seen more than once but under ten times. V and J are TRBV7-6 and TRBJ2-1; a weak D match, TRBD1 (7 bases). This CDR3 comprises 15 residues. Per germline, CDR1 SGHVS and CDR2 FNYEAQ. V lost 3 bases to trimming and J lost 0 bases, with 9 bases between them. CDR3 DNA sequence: TGTGCCAGCAGCTTCCAGGGGGGCTCCTACAATGAGCAGTTCTTC. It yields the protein CASSFQGGSYNEQFF.

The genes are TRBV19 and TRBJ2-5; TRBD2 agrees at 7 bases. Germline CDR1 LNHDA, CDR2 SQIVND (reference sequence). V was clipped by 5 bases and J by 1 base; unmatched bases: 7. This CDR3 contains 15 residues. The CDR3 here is CASSDRGDLQETQYF. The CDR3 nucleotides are TGTGCCAGTAGTGACCGGGGGGACCTCCAAGAGACCCAGTACTTC.

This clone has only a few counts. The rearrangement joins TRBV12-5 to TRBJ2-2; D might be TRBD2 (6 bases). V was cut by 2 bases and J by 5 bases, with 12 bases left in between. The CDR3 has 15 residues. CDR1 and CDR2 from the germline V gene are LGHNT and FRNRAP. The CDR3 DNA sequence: TGTGCTAGTGGTTTGATACTAGCAGAAACCGGGGAGCTGTTTTTT. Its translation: CASGLILAETGELFF.

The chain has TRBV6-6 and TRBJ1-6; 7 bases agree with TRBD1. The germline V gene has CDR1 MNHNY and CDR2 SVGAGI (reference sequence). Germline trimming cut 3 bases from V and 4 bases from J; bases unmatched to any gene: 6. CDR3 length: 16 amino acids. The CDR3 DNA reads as TGTGCCAGCAGTTATTCGACGACAGGGTATAATTCACCCCTCCACTTT. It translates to CASSYSTTGYNSPLHF.

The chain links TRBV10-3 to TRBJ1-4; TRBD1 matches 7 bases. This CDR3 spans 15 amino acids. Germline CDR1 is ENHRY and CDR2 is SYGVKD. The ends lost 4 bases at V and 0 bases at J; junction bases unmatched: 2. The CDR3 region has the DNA TGTGCCATCAGTGGACAGGGCGCAACTAATGAAAAACTGTTTTTT. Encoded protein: CAISGQGATNEKLFF.

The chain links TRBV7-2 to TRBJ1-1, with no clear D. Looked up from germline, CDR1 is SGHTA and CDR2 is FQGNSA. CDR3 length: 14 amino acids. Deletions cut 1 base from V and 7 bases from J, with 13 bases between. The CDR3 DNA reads TGTGCCAGCAGCTTAGAAGCAGGAGGCTTTGAAGCTTTCTTT. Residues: CASSLEAGGFEAFF. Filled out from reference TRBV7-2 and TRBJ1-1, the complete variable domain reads GAGVSQSPSNKVTEKGKDVELRCDPISGHTALYWYRQSLGQGLEFLIYFQGNSAPDKSGLPSDRFSAERTGGSVSTLTIQRTQQEDSAVYLCASSLEAGGFEAFFGQGTRLTVV.

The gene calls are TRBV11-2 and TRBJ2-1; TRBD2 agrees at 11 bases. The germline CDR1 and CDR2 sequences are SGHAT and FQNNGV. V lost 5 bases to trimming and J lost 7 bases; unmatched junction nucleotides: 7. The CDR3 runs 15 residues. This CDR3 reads CASSLSGGAINEQFF. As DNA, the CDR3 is TGTGCCAGCAGCCTTAGCGGGGGGGCCATAAATGAGCAGTTCTTC.

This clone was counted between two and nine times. This CDR3 reads CASRGRLAGNTIYF. The DNA for the CDR3 is TGTGCCAGCAGGGGGAGGTTGGCTGGAAACACCATATATTTT. The chain links TRBV25-1 to TRBJ1-3; D unclear. Germline V gene lookup returns CDR1 MGHDK and CDR2 SYGVNS. This CDR3 comprises 14 residues. V lost 6 bases and J 2 bases, leaving 11 bases between the germline ends. Full variable domain (remainder filled in from reference TRBV25-1 and TRBJ1-3): EADIYQTPRYLVIGTGKKITLECSQTMGHDKMYWYQQDPGMELHLIHYSYGVNSTEKGDLSSESTVSRIRTEHFPLTLESARPSHTSQYLCASRGRLAGNTIYFGEGSWLTVV.

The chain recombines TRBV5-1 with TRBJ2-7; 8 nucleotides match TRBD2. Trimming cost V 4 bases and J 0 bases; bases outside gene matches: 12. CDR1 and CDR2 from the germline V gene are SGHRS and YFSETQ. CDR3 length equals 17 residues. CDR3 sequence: CASSRGYAGGPSYEQYF. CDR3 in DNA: TGCGCCAGCAGCCGAGGTTATGCGGGGGGTCCCTCCTACGAGCAGTACTTC.

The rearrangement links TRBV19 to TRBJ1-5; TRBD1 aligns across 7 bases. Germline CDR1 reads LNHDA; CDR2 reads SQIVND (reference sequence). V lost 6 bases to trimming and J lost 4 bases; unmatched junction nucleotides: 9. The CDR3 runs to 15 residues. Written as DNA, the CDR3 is TGTGCCAGTAGCATACCACAGGGGATGAATCAGCCCCAGCATTTT. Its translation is CASSIPQGMNQPQHF.

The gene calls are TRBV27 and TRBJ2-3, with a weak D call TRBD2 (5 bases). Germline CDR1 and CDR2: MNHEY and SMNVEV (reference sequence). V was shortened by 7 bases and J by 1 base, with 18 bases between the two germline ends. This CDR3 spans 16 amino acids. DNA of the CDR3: TGTGCCAGCACCCCAGACGGGAATCCCGGCACAGATACGCAGTATTTT. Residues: CASTPDGNPGTDTQYF.

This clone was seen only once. The CDR3 here is CASSFGQGSPSTDTQYF. The CDR3 nucleotides are TGTGCCAGCTCATTCGGACAGGGGTCACCTAGCACAGATACGCAGTATTTT. The chain combines TRBV18 with TRBJ2-3; 9 nucleotides match TRBD1. Germline V CDR1 and CDR2: KGHSH, LQKENI. CDR3 length: 17 residues. Unmatched junction bases numbered 9, after V lost 5 bases and J lost 0 bases.

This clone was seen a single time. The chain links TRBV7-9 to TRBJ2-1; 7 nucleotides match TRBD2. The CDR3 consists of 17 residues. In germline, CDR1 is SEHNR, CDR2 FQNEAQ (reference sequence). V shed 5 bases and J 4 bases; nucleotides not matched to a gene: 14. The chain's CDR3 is CASSLLSGAGEYNEQFF. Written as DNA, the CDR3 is TGTGCCAGCAGCCTGCTTTCCGGGGCGGGGGAGTACAATGAGCAGTTCTTC.

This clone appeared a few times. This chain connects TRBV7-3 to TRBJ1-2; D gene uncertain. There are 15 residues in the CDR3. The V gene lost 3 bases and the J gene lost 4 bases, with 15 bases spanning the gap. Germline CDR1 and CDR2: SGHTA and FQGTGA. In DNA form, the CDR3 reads TGTGCCAGCAGCTTGGGCGACCGAGACCTCTATGGCTACACCTTC. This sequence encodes CASSLGDRDLYGYTF.